This T cell receptor beta chain was profiled in a study of blood T cell repertoires in COVID-19. As for the study in general: In each case, the material was cDNA or gDNA derived from T cells, B-cell-depleted T cells, or PBMCs.

Original data processing: By means of reference gene primer amplification, nucleated cell counts were estimated. TCRdb's table, derived via immunoSEQ multiplex PCR, lists solely in-frame clones and lacks some. The V and J calls and clone size are taken from that table; D and trimming were inferred from the DNA. The sample shows 50,000 to 65,000 clones, less than 90% of them seen only once. V shed 2 bases and J shed 0 bases, with 8 bases lying between them. The germline V gene encodes CDR1 LNHDA and CDR2 SQIVND (reference sequence). The CDR3 length is 15 residues. It was during active infection that Seattle patients were enrolled and then longitudinally followed.

The sequence came from a man aged 55 to 70 with COVID-19, enrolled during active disease. The material sequenced was peripheral blood. J is TRBJ1-3 and V is TRBV19; D gene ambiguous. The DNA for the CDR3 is TGTGCCAGTAGTATATCGCTAGCCTCTGGAAACACCATATATTTT. Translating it yields CASSISLASGNTIYF.